This TCR beta chain was retrieved from a study of blood T cells in healthy people across ages. Findings of the study overall: The CMV status of each donor remained undetermined, and this could have confounded shifts in expanded clonotypes.

This clonotype has only a few counts. Its antigen is undetermined. The second PCR ran 7 to 11 cycles with a sample-barcoded 5' primer and J-beta primers. Researchers report that a template-switch adaptor with 12 random nucleotides tagged each cDNA molecule. One entry per CDR3 protein, called by TCRdb with MiXCR from the 5' RACE reads. The sample has approximately 830,000 distinct CDR3 sequences, approximately 59% seen once. Germline CDR1 and CDR2: DFQATT and SNEGSKA (reference sequence). This CDR3 comprises 14 residues. Trimming left V 3 bases short and J 3 bases short, with 15 bases between. Healthy Russian Caucasian donors spanned ages roughly 6 to 100 years.

The chain links TRBV20-1 to TRBJ2-7; tentatively, D is TRBD1 (6 bases). Sequencing used blood. This sequence was found in a man aged 25 to 40 in good health. The CDR3 DNA reads as TGCAGTGCTAGGGGGGTATGGGACAACTACGAGCAGTACTTC. Protein sequence: CSARGVWDNYEQYF.